A single sample is the source of the 27 T cell receptor beta chains below, sequenced in a study of blood T cell repertoires in COVID-19. The data were produced by immunoSEQ multiplex PCR, yet TCRdb's version contains in-frame clones alone and is incomplete. The data contain approximately 140,000 clones, around 80% of them singletons. Sequenced sample: peripheral blood. All receptors derive from a human donor with acute or convalescent COVID-19. The donor label of this sample is uncertain.

The CDR3 region is CASSPSGSYTGELFF. The CDR3 coding sequence is TGCGCCAGCAGCCCTAGCGGGAGCTACACCGGGGAGCTGTTTTTT. J is TRBJ2-2 and V is TRBV4-1, with TRBD2 matching over 10 bases. V gave up 4 bases and J gave up 3 bases; unmatched junction bases: 2. Germline V lookup: CDR1 MGHRA, CDR2 YSYEKL. This CDR3 spans 15 amino acids.

The V gene is TRBV4-1, the J gene TRBJ2-7, with D maybe TRBD1 (5 bases). Germline V gene lookup returns CDR1 MGHRA and CDR2 YSYEKL. The CDR3 totals 17 residues. V was trimmed by 0 bases and J by 6 bases, leaving 21 bases between them. This CDR3 reads CASSQDFTTQLRGEQYF. CDR3 nucleotide sequence: TGCGCCAGCAGCCAAGATTTCACAACCCAGTTAAGGGGCGAGCAGTACTTC.

The chain recombines TRBV5-1 with TRBJ2-1; no clear D gene. Trimming took off 0 bases at V and 3 bases at J, with 7 bases between the two ends. Germline V gives CDR1 SGHRS, CDR2 YFSETQ. The CDR3 runs 14 residues. The CDR3 DNA follows: TGCGCCAGCAGCTTGGGACTCGACTACAATGAGCAGTTCTTC. Encoded protein: CASSLGLDYNEQFF.

The V call is TRBV19, the J call TRBJ2-5; 7 nucleotides line up with TRBD1. V was clipped by 4 bases and J by 4 bases; unmatched bases: 6. Germline-derived CDR1 and CDR2 are LNHDA and SQIVND (reference sequence). CDR3 length equals 14 residues. This chain's CDR3 is CASSTGQVGETQYF. The DNA of the CDR3 is TGTGCCAGTAGTACAGGACAGGTGGGAGAGACCCAGTACTTC.

This chain uses TRBV2 with TRBJ1-5; D is possibly TRBD1 (5 bases). The germline CDR1 and CDR2 sequences are SNHLY and FYNNEI. The V gene lost 2 bases and the J gene lost 7 bases, with 12 bases spanning the gap. The length of the CDR3 is 14 residues. CDR3: CASSENPGRQPQHF. CDR3 bases: TGTGCCAGCAGTGAAAATCCAGGGCGACAGCCCCAGCATTTT.

This clone has only one observation. V is TRBV5-1 and J is TRBJ2-2; TRBD1 matches 7 bases. The V segment lost 3 bases and the J segment 6 bases; nucleotides outside the gene matches: 11. Germline V gene sequence: CDR1 SGHRS, CDR2 YFSETQ. The CDR3 is made up of 16 amino acids. Here the CDR3 reads CASSSTLRQGSGELFF. In DNA, the CDR3 is TGCGCCAGCAGCTCCACGCTTAGACAGGGATCCGGGGAGCTGTTTTTT.

The V and J genes are TRBV6-5 and TRBJ2-3; TRBD2 agrees at 9 bases. Per germline, CDR1 MNHEY and CDR2 SVGAGI. There are 15 residues in the CDR3. J was trimmed by 0 bases and V by 7 bases; bases with no gene match: 5. The CDR3 DNA is TGTGCCAGCATCCTAGCGGGGTCTAGCACAGATACGCAGTATTTT. Its protein is CASILAGSSTDTQYF.

This clone has a handful of counts. The rearrangement joins TRBV6-1 to TRBJ2-2; 13 bases fit TRBD2. CDR3 length equals 20 residues. The germline CDR1 and CDR2 sequences are MNHNS and SASEGT. The J segment lost 0 bases and the V segment lost 4 bases, leaving 11 bases of the junction unmatched. CDR3 DNA sequence: TGTGCCAGCAGTGGGCCTAGACTAGCGGGGGGACTTGCGAACACCGGGGAGCTGTTTTTT. It specifies CASSGPRLAGGLANTGELFF.

This clone was counted a single time. The chain links TRBV6-5 to TRBJ1-1, with D tentatively TRBD1 (6 bases). The V and J ends lost 10 bases and 3 bases respectively, with 12 bases between them. The CDR3 contains 12 residues. In germline, CDR1 is MNHEY, CDR2 SVGAGI. The CDR3 spells CATTGSDTEAFF. CDR3 nucleotides: TGTGCCACAACAGGGTCGGACACTGAAGCTTTCTTT.

The V and J genes are TRBV2 and TRBJ1-3, with no clear D. The CDR3 covers 14 residues. V was clipped by 6 bases and J by 1 base, with 10 bases between them. CDR1 and CDR2 from the germline V gene are SNHLY and FYNNEI. The CDR3 spells CASRPEISGNTIYF. The CDR3 region has the DNA TGTGCCAGCAGACCGGAGATTTCTGGAAACACCATATATTTT.

This chain connects TRBV21-1 to TRBJ1-1. TRBV21-1 counts as a pseudogene. This CDR3 has 15 amino acids. The CDR3 region has the DNA TGTGCCAGCAGCAAAGAACGGGGATCGAACACTGAAGCTTTCTTT. Its protein product is CASSKERGSNTEAFF.

The rearrangement uses TRBV29-1 and TRBJ2-3; 7 bases map to TRBD1. There are 15 residues in the CDR3. Germline loops: CDR1 SQVTM, CDR2 ANQGSEA. The trim removed 2 bases at V and 3 bases at J, leaving 8 bases unmatched. The CDR3 coding sequence is TGCAGCGTTGAAAAAACGGGACAGAGGACAGATACGCAGTATTTT. It yields the protein CSVEKTGQRTDTQYF.

This rearrangement joins TRBV15 to TRBJ1-6, with D perhaps matching TRBD1 (5 bases). The CDR3 spans 18 residues. Germline-derived CDR1 and CDR2 are LNHNV and YYDKDF (reference sequence). The germline V and J ends were trimmed by 0 bases and 0 bases, with 12 bases remaining between them. The chain's CDR3 is CATSRDTQGSSYNSPLHF. In nucleotides, the CDR3 is TGTGCCACCAGCAGAGATACGCAGGGTAGCTCCTATAATTCACCCCTCCACTTT.

The chain uses TRBV11-1 and TRBJ2-2; D may be TRBD1 (6 bases). With 5 bases removed from V and 2 bases from J, the gap between germline ends came to 12 bases. Germline V CDR1 and CDR2: SGHAT, FQDESV (reference sequence). The CDR3 runs to 15 residues. CDR3 region: CASSLQGRNTGELFF. CDR3 sequence (DNA): TGTGCCAGCAGCCTACAGGGTCGCAACACCGGGGAGCTGTTTTTT.

The chain joins TRBV5-4 to TRBJ2-1; 10 nucleotides agree with TRBD2. Losses at the gene ends were 3 bases for V and 1 base for J; bases not matched to a gene: 13. The CDR3 length is 19 residues. The germline gives CDR1 SGHNT, CDR2 YYREEE (reference sequence). The CDR3 loop reads CASSSKAGGPVRSYNEQFF. CDR3 DNA sequence: TGTGCCAGCAGCTCGAAAGCGGGGGGGCCCGTGAGGTCCTACAATGAGCAGTTCTTC.

V is TRBV4-2 and J is TRBJ2-7; 9 bases agree with TRBD1. This CDR3 is 15 amino acids long. V was clipped by 3 bases and J by 3 bases; unmatched bases: 6. CDR1 and CDR2 (germline): LGHNA, YNFKEQ. For the CDR3, the DNA is TGTGCCAGCAGCCAGGCCGGGACAGGGATCTACGAGCAGTACTTC. Amino acid sequence: CASSQAGTGIYEQYF.

The chain couples TRBV2 to TRBJ1-2; D perhaps matches TRBD1 (5 bases). The CDR3 spans 16 residues. The V gene's germline CDR1 is SNHLY and CDR2 FYNNEI. V gave up 2 bases and J gave up 4 bases, with 17 bases separating them. The CDR3 DNA reads TGTGCCAGCAGTGAATCGGGACCGACTAGGGGCTATGGCTACACCTTC. Translation gives CASSESGPTRGYGYTF.

A single count supports this clone. The gene calls are TRBV19 and TRBJ1-1; TRBD1 agrees at 11 bases. CDR1 and CDR2 (germline): LNHDA, SQIVND (reference sequence). The ends lost 2 bases at V and 4 bases at J; junction bases unmatched: 3. This CDR3 comprises 15 residues. The CDR3 nucleotides read TGTGCCAGTAGTATACGGACAGGGGGCGGCACTGAAGCTTTCTTT. It is translated as CASSIRTGGGTEAFF.

The CDR3 is CASSQVYSYEQYF. The CDR3 region has the DNA TGTGCCAGCAGCCAGGTCTACTCCTACGAGCAGTACTTC. The V call is TRBV3-1 (or the pseudogene TRBV3-2), the J call TRBJ2-7; unclear D gene. The V gene's germline CDR1 is LGHDT and CDR2 YNNKEL (reference sequence). V dropped 3 bases and J dropped 0 bases, with 6 bases sitting between them. The CDR3 covers 13 residues.

This rearrangement joins TRBV7-3 to TRBJ1-6, with unresolved D. Per the germline V gene, CDR1 is SGHTA and CDR2 is FQGTGA. Trimming took off 2 bases at V and 0 bases at J, with 5 bases between the two ends. This CDR3 comprises 15 residues. This CDR3 reads CASSLESSYNSPLHF. For the CDR3, the DNA is TGTGCCAGCAGCTTAGAGAGCTCCTATAATTCACCCCTCCACTTT.

The chain recombines TRBV7-2 with TRBJ2-7; D may be TRBD1 (6 bases). The CDR3 runs to 14 residues. V shed 4 bases and J shed 5 bases, with 15 bases lying between them. The germline V gene encodes CDR1 SGHTA and CDR2 FQGNSA. The CDR3: CASSSGYRVDEQYF. The CDR3 DNA reads as TGTGCCAGCAGCTCAGGCTACAGGGTCGACGAGCAGTACTTC.

This sequence joins TRBV7-2 and TRBJ1-1, with D tentatively TRBD1 (6 bases). Looked up from germline, CDR1 is SGHTA and CDR2 is FQGNSA. V lost 7 bases, J lost 4 bases, and 16 bases lay in between. This CDR3 region has 14 residues. The chain's CDR3 is CASTLQGLGTEAFF. CDR3 in DNA: TGTGCCAGCACCCTCCAGGGGTTGGGCACTGAAGCTTTCTTT.

This clone was observed a handful of times. V gene TRBV9 combines with J gene TRBJ1-2, with 7 bases matching TRBD1. Germline values: CDR1 SGDLS, CDR2 YYNGEE. The CDR3 contains 14 residues. Trimming at V came to 0 bases and at J to 8 bases, leaving 7 bases not matched to a gene. CDR3 loop: CASSVGGGGEGYTF. The CDR3 bases are TGTGCCAGCAGCGTAGGAGGAGGGGGCGAAGGCTACACCTTC. Full variable domain (outside the CDR3, taken from reference TRBV9 and TRBJ1-2): DSGVTQTPKHLITATGQRVTLRCSPRSGDLSVYWYQQSLDQGLQFLIQYYNGEERAKGNILERFSAQQFPDLHSELNLSSLELGDSALYFCASSVGGGGEGYTFGSGTRLTVV.

The chain couples TRBV4-2 to TRBJ2-1; the match to TRBD1 covers 7 bases. This CDR3 spans 14 amino acids. Trimming took 3 bases from V and 5 from J; bases not matched to a gene: 4. Germline lookup yields CDR1 LGHNA and CDR2 YNFKEQ. The CDR3 sequence: CASSHTTGDNEQFF. The CDR3 coding sequence is TGTGCCAGCAGCCACACTACAGGGGACAATGAGCAGTTCTTC.

This clone was detected a few times. The V gene is TRBV25-1, the J gene TRBJ1-3; TRBD1 is a possible D gene (5 bases). The CDR3 extends over 15 amino acids. The V gene lost 4 bases and the J gene lost 2 bases, with 12 bases spanning the gap. The V gene's germline CDR1 is MGHDK and CDR2 SYGVNS. The CDR3 region is CASSASTGPGNTIYF. The DNA for the CDR3 is TGTGCCAGCAGTGCGTCTACAGGCCCTGGAAACACCATATATTTT.

The chain couples TRBV30 to TRBJ1-5; 8 bases line up with TRBD1. The V gene end was trimmed by 7 bases and the J gene end by 5 bases; junction bases not matched to a gene: 10. The CDR3 consists of 14 residues. Germline CDR1 and CDR2: GTSNPN and SVGIG (reference sequence). The CDR3 is CASNQGAQDQPQHF. The CDR3 nucleotides are TGTGCCTCAAATCAGGGGGCCCAGGATCAGCCCCAGCATTTT.

This chain connects TRBV6-5 to TRBJ2-3, with 13 bases that match TRBD2. V lost 6 bases and J lost 2; bases outside the gene matches: 2. Germline values: CDR1 MNHEY, CDR2 SVGAGI. The CDR3 extends over 15 amino acids. The CDR3 loop is CASRTSGGITDTQYF. CDR3 nucleotide sequence: TGTGCCAGCAGGACTAGCGGGGGGATCACAGATACGCAGTATTTT.